The T cell receptor (beta chain) described here comes from a study of OX40 agonist ivuxolimab in advanced cancers. Looking at the study overall: The costimulatory receptor OX40 (CD134) was targeted by ivuxolimab, a fully human IgG2 agonistic monoclonal antibody. Intravenous ivuxolimab was administered to patients every 2 weeks at six dose levels: 0.01, 0.1, 0.3, 1.5, 3 and 10 mg/kg. Among the approximately 50 dose-escalation patients, some 19 had hepatocellular carcinoma, roughly 15 melanoma, 9 renal cell carcinoma and 9 head and neck cancer. In the dose-escalation cohort, 82.7% of patients were male, and the mean age was approximately 55 years, with a range of roughly 23 to 85. Prior anti-PD-1, anti-PD-L1 or anti-CTLA-4 therapy was permitted, and 30% to 45% of dose-escalation patients had received checkpoint inhibitors. Partial responses occurred in three dose-escalation patients, of whom one had hepatocellular carcinoma and two had cutaneous melanoma. Peripheral TCRbeta sequencing was intended to test whether TCR sequence diversity was altered and clonal T-cell expansion was caused by ivuxolimab. The paper covers the monotherapy dose-escalation part of the phase I ivuxolimab trial, which included N ≈ 54 patients.

Comment on this clone: The antigen it binds to is not known. No qualities accompany the bases; no much larger clone lies one base away.

What the work shows at the level of the full study, not this receptor alone: On average, CD8+ T cells showed more expanded clones than CD4+ T cells after ivuxolimab. Clonal expansion of both CD4+ and CD8+ blood T cells was observed from baseline to week 6 at doses 0.1 to 3.0 mg/kg. Low levels of normalized T-cell clonal expansion were also seen in some nonresponding patients. Which antigens the clonally expanded peripheral T cells were specific for was not determined. Partial responders in the 0.1-3.0 mg/kg groups had among the lowest normalized peripheral clonal expansion, especially among CD8+ T cells.

The germline V gene encodes CDR1 MNHNY and CDR2 SVGAGI (reference sequence). V and J are truncated by 2 bases and 5 bases respectively, leaving an intervening sequence of 15 bases. Spanning cysteine to phenylalanine, the CDR3 consists of 15 amino acids. This entry keeps only the CDR3 DNA: 45 bases, framed from base 1. Genomic DNA was isolated from the sorted cells so that the TCRbeta CDR3 region could be sequenced. TCRbeta CDR3 regions were sequenced using the immunoSEQ Assay. TCRdb limited this immuneACCESS table to in-frame rearrangements with V and J called. A share of clones is missing; checked studies link under half to unresolved V genes, and the rest is unexplained. The table for this sample lists 10,000 to 15,000 clones; approximately 76% of them were counted only once. The ten largest make up about 26% of the sample. Patients with a history of autoimmune disease or receiving systemic immunosuppression were excluded from the trial. Peripheral blood for TCR sequencing was collected from all dose cohorts at baseline, on cycle 4 day 1, and on cycle 7 day 1. The samples were taken from a phase I, first-in-human, multicenter, open-label dose-escalation trial of ivuxolimab. The trial enrolled adults with locally advanced or metastatic head and neck squamous cell, hepatocellular, melanoma or renal cell carcinoma. Before TCR sequencing, CD4+ and CD8+ T cells were separately sorted from peripheral blood.

This TCR was recovered from an adult with an advanced solid tumor such as melanoma, head and neck, liver or kidney cancer. The source material was CD4+ or CD8+ T cells sorted from blood, sampled in a trial of the OX40 agonist ivuxolimab. The sequence joins TRBV6-6 to TRBJ2-5; the D gene is perhaps TRBD2, from 6 matching bases. The DNA is TGTGCCAGCAGTTACAGCGGAGGGGTGGAGGAGACCCAGTACTTC. It specifies CASSYSGGVEETQYF.